The 5 T cell receptor beta chains below come from one sample, sequenced in a study of blood T cell repertoires in COVID-19. Here immunoSEQ multiplex PCR was the method, and the copy in TCRdb shows in-frame clones only, minus some. Among fewer than 500,000 clones listed, about 87% were seen once. The sequenced sample consisted of peripheral blood. Every receptor here comes from a man aged 18 to 29 with COVID-19, enrolled during active disease.

This clone was seen only once. The chain employs TRBV7-9 and TRBJ2-3; 11 nucleotides line up with TRBD2. Trimming removed 1 base from V and 0 bases from J; junction bases left unmatched: 0. CDR3 length equals 16 residues. Germline CDR1 SEHNR, CDR2 FQNEAQ (reference sequence). The CDR3 nucleotides read TGTGCCAGCAGCTTAGTAGCGGGAGGGAGCACAGATACGCAGTATTTT. It yields the protein CASSLVAGGSTDTQYF.

The J gene is TRBJ2-5, the V gene TRBV7-8, with 9 bases fitting TRBD2. V shed 6 bases, J shed 5 bases, and the junction held 10 bases outside the gene matches. In germline, CDR1 is SGHVS, CDR2 FQNEAQ. The CDR3 is 15 residues long. The CDR3 nucleotides are TGTGCCAGCAGGCTGGGCGGGGGGGCCGGTGAGACCCAGTACTTC. This sequence encodes CASRLGGGAGETQYF.

The chain links TRBV11-3 to TRBJ2-1, with 12 positions matching TRBD2. This CDR3 region has 20 residues. V trimming: 2 bases; J trimming: 0 bases; junction bases outside the gene matches: 11. Germline V lookup: CDR1 SGHNT, CDR2 YENEEA. CDR3 region: CASSLKHGLAGPPSYNEQFF. The CDR3 nucleotides read TGTGCCAGCAGCTTAAAACATGGACTAGCGGGACCTCCCTCCTACAATGAGCAGTTCTTC.

The V gene is TRBV4-1, the J gene TRBJ1-6, with TRBD1 matching over 8 bases. V lost 6 bases to trimming and J lost 7 bases; unmatched junction nucleotides: 8. The CDR3 extends over 15 amino acids. CDR1 MGHRA and CDR2 YSYEKL come from the germline V gene. The CDR3 DNA sequence: TGCGCCAGCAGGGACAGGGTACTTTTCAATTCACCCCTCCACTTT. Protein product: CASRDRVLFNSPLHF.

The rearrangement uses TRBV6-6 and TRBJ1-4; D possibly corresponds to TRBD1 (5 bases). Trimming took off 3 bases at V and 3 bases at J, with 11 bases between the two ends. This CDR3 has 15 amino acids. The V gene's germline CDR1 is MNHNY and CDR2 SVGAGI (reference sequence). CDR3 nucleotides: TGTGCCAGCAGTTATGGGGGGAGGGCTAATGAAAAACTGTTTTTT. It translates to CASSYGGRANEKLFF.